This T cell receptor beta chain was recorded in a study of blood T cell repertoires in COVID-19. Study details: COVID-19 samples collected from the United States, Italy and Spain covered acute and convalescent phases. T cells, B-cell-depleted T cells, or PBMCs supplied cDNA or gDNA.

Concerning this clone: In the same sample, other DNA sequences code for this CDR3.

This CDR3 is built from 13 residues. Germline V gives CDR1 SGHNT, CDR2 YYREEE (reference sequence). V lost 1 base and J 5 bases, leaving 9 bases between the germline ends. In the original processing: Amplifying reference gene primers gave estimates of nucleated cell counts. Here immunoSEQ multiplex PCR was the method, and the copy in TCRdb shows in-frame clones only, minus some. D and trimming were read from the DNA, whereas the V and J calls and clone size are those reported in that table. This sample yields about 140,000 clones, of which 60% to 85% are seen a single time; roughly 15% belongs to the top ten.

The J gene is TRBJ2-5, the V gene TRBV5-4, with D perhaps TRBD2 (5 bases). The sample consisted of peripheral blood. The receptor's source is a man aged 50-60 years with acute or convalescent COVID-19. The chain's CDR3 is CASSLRGEETQYF. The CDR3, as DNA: TGTGCCAGCAGCTTGCGGGGTGAGGAGACCCAGTACTTC.